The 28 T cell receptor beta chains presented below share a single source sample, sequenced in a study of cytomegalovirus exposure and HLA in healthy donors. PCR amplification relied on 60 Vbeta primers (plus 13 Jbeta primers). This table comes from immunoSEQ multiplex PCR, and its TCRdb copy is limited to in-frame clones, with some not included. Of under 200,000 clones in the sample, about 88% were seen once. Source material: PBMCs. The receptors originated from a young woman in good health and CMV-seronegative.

The CDR3 nucleotides are TGTGCCAGCAGTTCGACCGGGACTCCCTCTGGAGATACGCAGTATTTT. Protein product: CASSSTGTPSGDTQYF. The genes are TRBV2 and TRBJ2-3, with a tentative D call TRBD2 (6 bases). Germline lookup yields CDR1 SNHLY and CDR2 FYNNEI. Deletions cut 5 bases from V and 5 bases from J, with 20 bases between. CDR3 length: 16 amino acids. Combining the CDR3 with reference TRBV2 and TRBJ2-3 gives the whole variable domain EPEVTQTPSHQVTQMGQEVILRCVPISNHLYFYWYRQILGQKVEFLVSFYNNEISEKSEIFDDQFSVERPDGSNFTLKIRSTKLEDSAMYFCASSSTGTPSGDTQYFGPGTRLTVL.

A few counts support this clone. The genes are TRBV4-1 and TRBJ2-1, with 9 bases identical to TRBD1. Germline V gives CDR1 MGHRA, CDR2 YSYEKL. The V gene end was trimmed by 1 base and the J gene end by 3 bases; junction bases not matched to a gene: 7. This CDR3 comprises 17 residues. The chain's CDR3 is CASSQGGTGNDYNEQFF. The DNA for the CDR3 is TGCGCCAGCAGCCAAGGAGGGACAGGGAATGACTACAATGAGCAGTTCTTC.

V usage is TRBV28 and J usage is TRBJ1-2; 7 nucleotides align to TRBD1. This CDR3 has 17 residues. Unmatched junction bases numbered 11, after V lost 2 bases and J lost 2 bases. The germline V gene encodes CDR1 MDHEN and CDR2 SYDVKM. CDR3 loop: CASSLREPGQRNYGYTF. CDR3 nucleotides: TGTGCCAGCAGTTTACGGGAACCGGGACAGAGAAACTATGGCTACACCTTC.

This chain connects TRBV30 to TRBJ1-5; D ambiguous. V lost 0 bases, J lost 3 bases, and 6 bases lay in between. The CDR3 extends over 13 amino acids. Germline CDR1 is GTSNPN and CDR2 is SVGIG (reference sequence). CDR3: CAWSVGDNQPQHF. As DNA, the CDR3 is TGTGCCTGGAGTGTCGGAGACAATCAGCCCCAGCATTTT.

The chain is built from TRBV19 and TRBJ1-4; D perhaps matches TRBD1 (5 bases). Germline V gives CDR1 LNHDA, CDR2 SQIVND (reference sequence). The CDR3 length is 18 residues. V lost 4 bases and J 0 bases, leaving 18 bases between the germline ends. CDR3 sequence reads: CASSTPSTAISTNEKLFF. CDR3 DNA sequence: TGTGCCAGTAGTACTCCCTCGACAGCCATTTCAACTAATGAAAAACTGTTTTTT.

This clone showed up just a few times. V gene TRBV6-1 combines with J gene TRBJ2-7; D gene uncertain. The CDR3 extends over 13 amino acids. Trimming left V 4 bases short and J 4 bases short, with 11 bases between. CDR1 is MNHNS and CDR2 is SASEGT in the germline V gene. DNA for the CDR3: TGTGCCAGCAGTGTTTCCCAGGTTTACGAGCAGTACTTC. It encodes CASSVSQVYEQYF.

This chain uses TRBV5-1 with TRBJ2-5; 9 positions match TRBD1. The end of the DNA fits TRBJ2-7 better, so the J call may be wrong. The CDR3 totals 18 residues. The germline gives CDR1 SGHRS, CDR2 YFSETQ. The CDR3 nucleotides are TGCGCCAGCAGCTCCCCTAGGGGGACAGGGAAGGGGACCTACGAGCAGTACTTC. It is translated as CASSSPRGTGKGTYEQYF.

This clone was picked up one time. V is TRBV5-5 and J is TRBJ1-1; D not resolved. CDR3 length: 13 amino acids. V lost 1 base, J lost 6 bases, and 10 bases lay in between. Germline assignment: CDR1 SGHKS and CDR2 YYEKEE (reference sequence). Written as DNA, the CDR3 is TGTGCCAGCAGCTTGTTGCGGGGTTCTGAAGCTTTCTTT. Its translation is CASSLLRGSEAFF.

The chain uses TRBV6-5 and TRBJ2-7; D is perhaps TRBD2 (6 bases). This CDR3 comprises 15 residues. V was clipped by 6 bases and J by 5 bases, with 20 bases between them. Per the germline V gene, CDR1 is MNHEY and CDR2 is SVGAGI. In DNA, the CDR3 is TGTGCCAGCAGCAAACCGGGGCTAGCGAGCGACGAGCAGTACTTC. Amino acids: CASSKPGLASDEQYF.

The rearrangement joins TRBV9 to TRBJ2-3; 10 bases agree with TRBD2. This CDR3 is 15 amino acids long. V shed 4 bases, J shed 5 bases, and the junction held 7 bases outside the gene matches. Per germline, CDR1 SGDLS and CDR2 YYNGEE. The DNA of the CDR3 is TGTGCCAGCAGCCCCGAGCAGCGGGGGGGAGATACGCAGTATTTT. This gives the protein CASSPEQRGGDTQYF.

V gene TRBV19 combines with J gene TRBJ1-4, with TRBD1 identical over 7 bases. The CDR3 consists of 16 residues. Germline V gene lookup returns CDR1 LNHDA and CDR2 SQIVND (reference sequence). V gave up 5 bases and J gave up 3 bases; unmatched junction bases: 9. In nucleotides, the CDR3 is TGTGCCAGTAGTCCGGGGACAGTAGAGGCTAATGAAAAACTGTTTTTT. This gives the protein CASSPGTVEANEKLFF.

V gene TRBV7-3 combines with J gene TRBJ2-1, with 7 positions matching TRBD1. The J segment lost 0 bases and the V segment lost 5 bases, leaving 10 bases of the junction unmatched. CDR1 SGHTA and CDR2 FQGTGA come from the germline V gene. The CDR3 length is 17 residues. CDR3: CASSPRGDSSSYNEQFF. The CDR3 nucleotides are TGTGCCAGCAGCCCCCGAGGGGACAGTAGCTCCTACAATGAGCAGTTCTTC.

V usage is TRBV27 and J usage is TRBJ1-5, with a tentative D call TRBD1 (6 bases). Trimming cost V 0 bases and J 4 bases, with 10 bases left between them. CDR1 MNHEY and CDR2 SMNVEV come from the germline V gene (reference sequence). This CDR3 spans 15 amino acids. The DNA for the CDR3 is TGTGCCAGCAGTTTATCCGGCACAGGGAATCAGCCCCAGCATTTT. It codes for CASSLSGTGNQPQHF.

The CDR3 loop reads CASSYSETGTGEKLFF. The DNA of the CDR3 is TGTGCCAGCAGTTACTCGGAAACAGGGACGGGGGAAAAACTGTTTTTT. The chain combines TRBV6-5 with TRBJ1-4; possibly TRBD1 for D (6 bases). Germline V gene lookup returns CDR1 MNHEY and CDR2 SVGAGI. The length of the CDR3 is 16 residues. Trimming stripped 0 bases from V and 8 bases from J, with 16 bases between.

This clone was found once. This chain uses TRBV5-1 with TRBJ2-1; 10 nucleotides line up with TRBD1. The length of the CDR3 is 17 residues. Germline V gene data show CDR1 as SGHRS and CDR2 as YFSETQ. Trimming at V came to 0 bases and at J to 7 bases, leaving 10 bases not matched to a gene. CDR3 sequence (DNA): TGCGCCAGCAGCTTGGTAACAAGGGGACAGGGGTTGAATGAGCAGTTCTTC. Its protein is CASSLVTRGQGLNEQFF.

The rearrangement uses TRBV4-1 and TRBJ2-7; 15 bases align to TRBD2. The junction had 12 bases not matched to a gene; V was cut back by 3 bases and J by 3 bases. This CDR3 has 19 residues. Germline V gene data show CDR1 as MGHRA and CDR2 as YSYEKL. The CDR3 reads CASSQRHGLAGGPGYEQYF. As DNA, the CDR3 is TGCGCCAGCAGCCAGAGGCACGGACTAGCGGGAGGGCCAGGCTACGAGCAGTACTTC.

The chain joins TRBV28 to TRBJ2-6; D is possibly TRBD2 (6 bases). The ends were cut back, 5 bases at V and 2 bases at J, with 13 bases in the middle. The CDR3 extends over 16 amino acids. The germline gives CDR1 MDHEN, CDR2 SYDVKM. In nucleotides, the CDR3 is TGTGCCAGCAGTGTCGGGGGTCCGACTGGGGCCAACGTCCTGACTTTC. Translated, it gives CASSVGGPTGANVLTF.

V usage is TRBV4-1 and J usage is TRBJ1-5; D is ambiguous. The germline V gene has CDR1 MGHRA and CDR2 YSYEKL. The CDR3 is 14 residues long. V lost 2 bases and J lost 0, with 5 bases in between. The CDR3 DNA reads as TGCGCCAGCAGCCAATTATATAGCAATCAGCCCCAGCATTTT. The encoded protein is CASSQLYSNQPQHF.

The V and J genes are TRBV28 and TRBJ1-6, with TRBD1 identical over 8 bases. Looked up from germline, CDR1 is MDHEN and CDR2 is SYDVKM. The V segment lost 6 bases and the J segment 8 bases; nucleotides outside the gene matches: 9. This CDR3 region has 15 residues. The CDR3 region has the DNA TGTGCCAGCAGCATCCAGGGGGCACAGTATTCACCCCTCCACTTT. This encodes CASSIQGAQYSPLHF.

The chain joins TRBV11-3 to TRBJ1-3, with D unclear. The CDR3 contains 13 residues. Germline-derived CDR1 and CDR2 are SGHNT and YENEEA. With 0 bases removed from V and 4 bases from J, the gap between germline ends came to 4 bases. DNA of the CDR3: TGTGCCAGCAGCTTAGAGCGAGGAAACACCATATATTTT. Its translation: CASSLERGNTIYF.

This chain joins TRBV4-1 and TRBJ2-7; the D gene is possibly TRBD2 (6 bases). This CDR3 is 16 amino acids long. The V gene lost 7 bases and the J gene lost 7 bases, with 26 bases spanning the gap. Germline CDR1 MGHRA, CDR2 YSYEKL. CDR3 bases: TGCGCCAGCACCGAAGTTGGGACTCTCCTTTCTACGGAGCAGTACTTC. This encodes CASTEVGTLLSTEQYF.

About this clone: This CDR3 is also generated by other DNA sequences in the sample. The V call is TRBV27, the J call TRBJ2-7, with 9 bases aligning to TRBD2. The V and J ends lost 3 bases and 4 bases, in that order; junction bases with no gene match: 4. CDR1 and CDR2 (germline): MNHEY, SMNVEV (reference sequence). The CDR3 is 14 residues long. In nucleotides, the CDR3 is TGTGCCAGCAGTTTGGGTAGCGGGGGTTACGAGCAGTACTTC. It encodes CASSLGSGGYEQYF.

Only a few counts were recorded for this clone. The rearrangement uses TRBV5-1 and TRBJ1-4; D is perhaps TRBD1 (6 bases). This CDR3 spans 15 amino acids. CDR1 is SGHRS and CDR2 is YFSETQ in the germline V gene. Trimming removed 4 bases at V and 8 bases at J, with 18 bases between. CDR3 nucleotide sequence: TGCGCCAGCAGCGTGGGTACAGGGCCCCCGGAAAAACTGTTTTTT. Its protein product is CASSVGTGPPEKLFF.

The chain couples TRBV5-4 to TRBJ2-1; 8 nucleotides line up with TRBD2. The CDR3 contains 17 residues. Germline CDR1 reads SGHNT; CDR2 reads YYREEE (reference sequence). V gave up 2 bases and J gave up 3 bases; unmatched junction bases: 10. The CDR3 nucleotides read TGTGCCAGCAGCTTAAGGCGAGCGGGAGACCTCTACAATGAGCAGTTCTTC. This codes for CASSLRRAGDLYNEQFF.

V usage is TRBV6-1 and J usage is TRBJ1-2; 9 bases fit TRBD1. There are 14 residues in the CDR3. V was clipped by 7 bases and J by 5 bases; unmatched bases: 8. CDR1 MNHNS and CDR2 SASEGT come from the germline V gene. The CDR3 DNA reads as TGTGCCAGCAAATCACAGGGGGCTGTGTATGGCTACACCTTC. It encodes CASKSQGAVYGYTF.

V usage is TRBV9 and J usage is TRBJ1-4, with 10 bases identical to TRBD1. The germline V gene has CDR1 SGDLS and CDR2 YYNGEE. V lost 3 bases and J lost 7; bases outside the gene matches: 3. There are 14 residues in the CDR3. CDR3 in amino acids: CASSGGTGVEKLFF. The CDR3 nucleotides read TGTGCCAGCAGCGGGGGGACAGGGGTTGAAAAACTGTTTTTT. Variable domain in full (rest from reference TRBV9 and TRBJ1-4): DSGVTQTPKHLITATGQRVTLRCSPRSGDLSVYWYQQSLDQGLQFLIQYYNGEERAKGNILERFSAQQFPDLHSELNLSSLELGDSALYFCASSGGTGVEKLFFGSGTQLSVL.

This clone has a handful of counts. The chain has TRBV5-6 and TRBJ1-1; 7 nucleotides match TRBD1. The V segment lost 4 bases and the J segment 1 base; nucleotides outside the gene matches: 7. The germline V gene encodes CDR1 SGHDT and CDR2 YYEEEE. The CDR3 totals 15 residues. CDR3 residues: CASSGLGTANTEAFF. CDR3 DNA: TGTGCCAGCAGCGGCTTGGGGACAGCGAACACTGAAGCTTTCTTT.

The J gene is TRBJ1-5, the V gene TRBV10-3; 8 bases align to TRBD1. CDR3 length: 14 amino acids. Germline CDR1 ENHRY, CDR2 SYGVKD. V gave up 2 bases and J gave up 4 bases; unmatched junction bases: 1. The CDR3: CAISETGGNQPQHF. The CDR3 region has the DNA TGTGCCATCAGTGAGACAGGGGGGAATCAGCCCCAGCATTTT.